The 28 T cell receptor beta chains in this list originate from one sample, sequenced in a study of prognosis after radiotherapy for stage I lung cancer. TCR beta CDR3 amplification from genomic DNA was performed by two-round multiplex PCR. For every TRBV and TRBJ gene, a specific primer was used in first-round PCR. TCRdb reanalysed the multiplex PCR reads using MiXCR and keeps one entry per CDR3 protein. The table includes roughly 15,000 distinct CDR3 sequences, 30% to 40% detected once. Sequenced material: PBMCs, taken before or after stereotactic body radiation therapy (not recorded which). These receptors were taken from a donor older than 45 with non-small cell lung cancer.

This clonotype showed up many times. The CDR3 region is CASSLEGFTTDTQYF. CDR3 nucleotide sequence: TGTGCCAGCAGCTTAGAAGGGTTTACTACAGATACGCAGTATTTT. V usage is TRBV7-9 and J usage is TRBJ2-3; D ambiguous. V was cut by 1 base and J by 3 bases, with 11 bases left in between. This CDR3 has 15 residues. Germline CDR1 and CDR2: SEHNR and FQNEAQ (reference sequence).

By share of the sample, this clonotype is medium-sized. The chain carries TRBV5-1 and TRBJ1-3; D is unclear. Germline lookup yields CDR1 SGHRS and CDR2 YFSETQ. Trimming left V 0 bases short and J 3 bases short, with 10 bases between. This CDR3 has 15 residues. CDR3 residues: CASSLGTDYGNTIYF. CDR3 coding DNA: TGCGCCAGCAGCTTGGGAACAGATTATGGAAACACCATATATTTT.

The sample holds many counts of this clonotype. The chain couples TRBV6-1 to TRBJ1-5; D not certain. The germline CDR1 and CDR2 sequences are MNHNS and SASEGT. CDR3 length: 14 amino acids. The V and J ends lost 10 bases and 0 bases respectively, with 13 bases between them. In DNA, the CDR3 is TGTGCCACTCGCCAGGAGGGTAGCAATCAGCCCCAGCATTTT. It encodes CATRQEGSNQPQHF.

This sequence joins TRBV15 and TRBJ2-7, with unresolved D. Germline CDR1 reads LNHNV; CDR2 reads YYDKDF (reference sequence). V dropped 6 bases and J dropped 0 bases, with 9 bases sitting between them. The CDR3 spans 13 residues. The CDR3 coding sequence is TGTGCCACCAGTAAAGGCAACTCCTACGAGCAGTACTTC. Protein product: CATSKGNSYEQYF.

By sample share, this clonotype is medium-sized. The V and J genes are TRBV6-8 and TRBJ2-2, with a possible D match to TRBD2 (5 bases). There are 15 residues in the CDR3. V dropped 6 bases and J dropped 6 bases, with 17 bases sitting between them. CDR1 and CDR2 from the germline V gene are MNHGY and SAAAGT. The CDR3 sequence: CASRRFEGSAGELFF. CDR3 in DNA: TGTGCCAGCAGACGGTTCGAGGGTTCGGCCGGGGAGCTGTTTTTT.

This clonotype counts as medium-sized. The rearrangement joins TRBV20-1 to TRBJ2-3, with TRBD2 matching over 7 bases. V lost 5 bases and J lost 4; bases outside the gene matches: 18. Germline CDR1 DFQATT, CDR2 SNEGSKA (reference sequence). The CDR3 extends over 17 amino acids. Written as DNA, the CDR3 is TGCAGTGCTGGGGGGGAGACTTCAACGGACTACCCAGATACGCAGTATTTT. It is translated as CSAGGETSTDYPDTQYF.

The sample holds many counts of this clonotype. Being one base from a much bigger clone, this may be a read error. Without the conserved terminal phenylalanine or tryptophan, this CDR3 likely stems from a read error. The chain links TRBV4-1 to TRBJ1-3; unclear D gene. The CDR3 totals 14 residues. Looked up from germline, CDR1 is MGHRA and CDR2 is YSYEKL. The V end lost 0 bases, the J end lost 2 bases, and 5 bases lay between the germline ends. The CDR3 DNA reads TGCGCCAGCAGCCAAGATTTTCCTGGAAACACCATATATTCT. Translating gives CASSQDFPGNTIYS.

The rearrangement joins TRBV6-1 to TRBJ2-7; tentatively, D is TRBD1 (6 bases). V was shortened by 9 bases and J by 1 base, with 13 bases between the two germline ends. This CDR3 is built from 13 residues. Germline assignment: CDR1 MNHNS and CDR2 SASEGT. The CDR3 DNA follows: TGTGCCAGTAGTCTGGGACATTCCTACGAGCAGTACTTC. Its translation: CASSLGHSYEQYF.

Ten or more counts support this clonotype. As DNA, the CDR3 is TGTGCCAGTAGGAATCTGAACAGGGCCACTGAAGCTTTCTTT. Translating it yields CASRNLNRATEAFF. The chain couples TRBV19 to TRBJ1-1; possible D gene TRBD1, 6 bases. In germline, CDR1 is LNHDA, CDR2 SQIVND (reference sequence). The CDR3 length is 14 residues. V dropped 6 bases and J dropped 4 bases, with 15 bases sitting between them.

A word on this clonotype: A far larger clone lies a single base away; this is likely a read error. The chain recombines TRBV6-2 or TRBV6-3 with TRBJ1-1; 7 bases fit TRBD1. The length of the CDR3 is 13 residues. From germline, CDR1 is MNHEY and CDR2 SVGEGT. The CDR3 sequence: CAGSDSDRRAAFF. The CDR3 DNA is TGTGCCGGCAGTGACTCGGACAGGAGGGCAGCTTTCTTT.

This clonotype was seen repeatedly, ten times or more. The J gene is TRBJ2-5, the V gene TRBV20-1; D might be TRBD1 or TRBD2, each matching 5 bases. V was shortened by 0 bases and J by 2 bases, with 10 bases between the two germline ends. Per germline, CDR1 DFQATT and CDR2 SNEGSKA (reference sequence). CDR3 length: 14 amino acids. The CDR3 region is CSARDGGPQETQYF. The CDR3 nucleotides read TGCAGTGCTAGAGATGGGGGTCCTCAAGAGACCCAGTACTTC.

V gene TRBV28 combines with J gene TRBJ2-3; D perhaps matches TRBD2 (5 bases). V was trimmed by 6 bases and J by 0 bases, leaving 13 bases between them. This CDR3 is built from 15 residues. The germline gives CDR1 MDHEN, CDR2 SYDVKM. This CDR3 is CASSPGGSSTDTQYF. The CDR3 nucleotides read TGTGCCAGCAGCCCCGGAGGATCAAGCACAGATACGCAGTATTTT.

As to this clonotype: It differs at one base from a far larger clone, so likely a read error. CDR3 region: CASSYRQGWSNEQFF. The CDR3 DNA reads TGTGCCAGCAGTTATAGGCAGGGTTGGTCCAATGAGCAGTTCTTC. The rearrangement joins TRBV6-5 to TRBJ2-1; D might be TRBD1 (5 bases). Germline lookup yields CDR1 MNHEY and CDR2 SVGAGI. The V gene lost 3 bases and the J gene lost 6 bases, with 15 bases spanning the gap. The CDR3 totals 15 residues.

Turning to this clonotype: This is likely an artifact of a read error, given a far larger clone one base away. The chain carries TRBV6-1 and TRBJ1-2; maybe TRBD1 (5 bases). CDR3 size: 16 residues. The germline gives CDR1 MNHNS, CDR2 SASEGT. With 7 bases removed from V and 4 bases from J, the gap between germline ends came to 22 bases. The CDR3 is CASILAGQQNGYGYTF. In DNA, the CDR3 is TGTGCCAGCATTTTAGCCGGACAACAAAATGGCTATGGCTACACCTTC.

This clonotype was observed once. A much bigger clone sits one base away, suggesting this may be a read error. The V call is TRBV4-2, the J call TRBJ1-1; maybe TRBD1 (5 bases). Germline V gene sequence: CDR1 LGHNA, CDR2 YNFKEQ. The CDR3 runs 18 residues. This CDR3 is CASSQEGGRYSMNIEAFF. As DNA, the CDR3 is TGTGCCAGCAGCCAAGAGGGGGGGAGGTATAGTATGAACATTGAAGCTTTCTTT.

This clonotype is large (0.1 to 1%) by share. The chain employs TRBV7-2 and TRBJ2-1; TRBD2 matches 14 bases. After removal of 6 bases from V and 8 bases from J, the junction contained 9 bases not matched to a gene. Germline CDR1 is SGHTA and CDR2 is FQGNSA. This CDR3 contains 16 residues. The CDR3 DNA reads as TGTGCCAGCAGTTTTGGGACTAGCGGGAGTTTAGATGAGCAGTTCTTC. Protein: CASSFGTSGSLDEQFF. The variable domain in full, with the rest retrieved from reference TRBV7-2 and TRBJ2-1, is GAGVSQSPSNKVTEKGKDVELRCDPISGHTALYWYRQSLGQGLEFLIYFQGNSAPDKSGLPSDRFSAERTGGSVSTLTIQRTQQEDSAVYLCASSFGTSGSLDEQFFGPGTRLTVL.

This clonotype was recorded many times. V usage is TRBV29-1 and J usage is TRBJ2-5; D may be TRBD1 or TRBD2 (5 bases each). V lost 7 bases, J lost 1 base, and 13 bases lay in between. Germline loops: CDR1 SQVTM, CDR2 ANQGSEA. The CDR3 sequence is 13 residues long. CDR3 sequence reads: CSALHGAQETQYF. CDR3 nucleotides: TGCAGCGCCCTCCACGGGGCCCAAGAGACCCAGTACTTC.

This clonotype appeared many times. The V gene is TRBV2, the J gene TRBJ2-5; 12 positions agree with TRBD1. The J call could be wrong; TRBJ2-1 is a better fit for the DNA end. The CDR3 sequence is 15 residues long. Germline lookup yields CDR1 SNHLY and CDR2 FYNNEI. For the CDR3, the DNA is TGTGCCAGCCTCGCCGGGACAGGGGGCGCGAATGAGCAGTTCTTC. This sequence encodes CASLAGTGGANEQFF.

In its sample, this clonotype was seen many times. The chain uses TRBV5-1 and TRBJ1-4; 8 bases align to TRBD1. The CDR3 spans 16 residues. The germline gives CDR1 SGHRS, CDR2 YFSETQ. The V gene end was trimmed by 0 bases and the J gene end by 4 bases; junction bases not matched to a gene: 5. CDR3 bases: TGCGCCAGCAGCTTGGTCCCGGGACAGGTTAATGAAAAACTGTTTTTT. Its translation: CASSLVPGQVNEKLFF.

CDR3 sequence: CASSIGVVLAGHTGELFF. In DNA form, the CDR3 reads TGTGCCAGTAGTATAGGGGTCGTTCTGGCAGGGCACACCGGGGAGCTGTTTTTT. V usage is TRBV19 and J usage is TRBJ2-2, with a possible D match to TRBD1 (5 bases). This CDR3 is 18 amino acids long. The ends were cut back, 1 base at V and 3 bases at J, with 18 bases in the middle. CDR1 and CDR2 from the germline V gene are LNHDA and SQIVND (reference sequence).

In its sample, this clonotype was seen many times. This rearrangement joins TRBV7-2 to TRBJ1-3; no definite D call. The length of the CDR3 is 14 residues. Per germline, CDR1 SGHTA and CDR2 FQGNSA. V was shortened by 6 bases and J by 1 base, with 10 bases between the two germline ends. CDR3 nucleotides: TGTGCCAGCAGAACCCATAAATCTGGAAACACCATATATTTT. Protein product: CASRTHKSGNTIYF.

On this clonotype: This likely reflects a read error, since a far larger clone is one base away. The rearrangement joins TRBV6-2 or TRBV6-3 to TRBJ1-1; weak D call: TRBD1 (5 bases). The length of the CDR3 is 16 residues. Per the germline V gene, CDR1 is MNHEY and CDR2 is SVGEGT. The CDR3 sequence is CARSYQSIYRGTEAFF. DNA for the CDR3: TGTGCCAGAAGTTACCAATCGATATATAGGGGAACTGAAGCTTTCTTT.

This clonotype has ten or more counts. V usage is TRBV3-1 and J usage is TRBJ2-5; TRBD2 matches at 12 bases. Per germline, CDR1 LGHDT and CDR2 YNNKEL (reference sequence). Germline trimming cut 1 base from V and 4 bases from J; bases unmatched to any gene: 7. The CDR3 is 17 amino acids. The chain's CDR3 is CASSQVGLAGGLETQYF. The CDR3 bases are TGTGCCAGCAGCCAAGTTGGGCTAGCGGGAGGGTTAGAGACCCAGTACTTC.

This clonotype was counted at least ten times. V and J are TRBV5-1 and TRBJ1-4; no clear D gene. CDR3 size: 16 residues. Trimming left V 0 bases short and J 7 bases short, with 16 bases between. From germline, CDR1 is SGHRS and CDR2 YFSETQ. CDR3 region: CASSLEEARTGEKLFF. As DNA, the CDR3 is TGCGCCAGCAGCTTGGAAGAGGCCCGGACGGGTGAAAAACTGTTTTTT.

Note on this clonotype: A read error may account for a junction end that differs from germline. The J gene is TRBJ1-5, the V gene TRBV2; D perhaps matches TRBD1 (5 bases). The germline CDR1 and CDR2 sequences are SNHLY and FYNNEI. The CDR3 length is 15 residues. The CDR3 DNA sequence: TGTGCCAGCAGTCCTGACAGAGCTAGAAATCAGCCCGAGCATTTT. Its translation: CASSPDRARNQPEHF.

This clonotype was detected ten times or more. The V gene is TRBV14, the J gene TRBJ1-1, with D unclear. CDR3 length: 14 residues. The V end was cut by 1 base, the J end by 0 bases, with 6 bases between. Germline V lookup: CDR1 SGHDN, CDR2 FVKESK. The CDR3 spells CASSQGRLNTEAFF. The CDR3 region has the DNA TGTGCCAGCAGCCAAGGACGGCTGAACACTGAAGCTTTCTTT.

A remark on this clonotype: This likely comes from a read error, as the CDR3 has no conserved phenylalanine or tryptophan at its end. The CDR3 protein is CSAGDMVYGYTS. The DNA for the CDR3 is TGCAGTGCTGGGGACATGGTCTATGGCTACACCTCC. The chain recombines TRBV20-1 with TRBJ1-2; possibly TRBD1 for D (6 bases). The CDR3 is 12 amino acids. Germline assignment: CDR1 DFQATT and CDR2 SNEGSKA (reference sequence). The V end lost 5 bases, the J end lost 4 bases, and 11 bases lay between the germline ends.

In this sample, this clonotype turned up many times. DNA for the CDR3: TGTGCCAGCAGCTTAGTCCATAGCGGAGGGCGAGGCTACACCTTC. The encoded protein is CASSLVHSGGRGYTF. V usage is TRBV7-2 and J usage is TRBJ1-2, with D uncertain. The germline V gene encodes CDR1 SGHTA and CDR2 FQGNSA. V lost 1 base to trimming and J lost 8 bases, with 17 bases between them. The CDR3 contains 15 residues.